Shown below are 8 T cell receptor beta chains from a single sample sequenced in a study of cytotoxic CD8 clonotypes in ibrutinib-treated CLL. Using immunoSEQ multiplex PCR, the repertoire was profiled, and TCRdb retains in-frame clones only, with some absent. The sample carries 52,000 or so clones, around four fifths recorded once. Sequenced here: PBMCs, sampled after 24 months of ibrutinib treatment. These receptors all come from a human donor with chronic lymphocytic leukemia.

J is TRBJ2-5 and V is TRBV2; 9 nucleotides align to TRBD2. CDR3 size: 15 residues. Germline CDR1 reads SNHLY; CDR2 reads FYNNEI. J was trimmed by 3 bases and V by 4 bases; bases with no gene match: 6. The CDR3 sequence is CASSGWLAGEETQYF. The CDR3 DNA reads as TGTGCCAGCAGTGGTTGGTTAGCGGGAGAAGAGACCCAGTACTTC.

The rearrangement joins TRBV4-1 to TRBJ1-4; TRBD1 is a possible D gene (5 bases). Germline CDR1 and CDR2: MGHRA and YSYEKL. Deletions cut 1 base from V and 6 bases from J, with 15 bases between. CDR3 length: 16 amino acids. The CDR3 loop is CASSQGGGGLDEKLFF. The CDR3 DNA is TGCGCCAGCAGCCAAGGGGGGGGAGGGCTCGATGAAAAACTGTTTTTT.

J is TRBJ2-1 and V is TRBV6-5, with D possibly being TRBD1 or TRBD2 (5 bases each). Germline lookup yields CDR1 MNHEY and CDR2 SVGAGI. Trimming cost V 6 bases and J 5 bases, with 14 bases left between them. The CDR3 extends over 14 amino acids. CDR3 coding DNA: TGTGCCAGCAGACAGGACTTCCGACACAATGAGCAGTTCTTC. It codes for CASRQDFRHNEQFF.

The CDR3 DNA reads TGTGCCAGCAGCCCCGGCTATAATGAAAAACTGTTTTTT. It is translated as CASSPGYNEKLFF. The chain carries TRBV11-3 and TRBJ1-4; D is unresolved. Germline CDR1 reads SGHNT; CDR2 reads YENEEA. The CDR3 has 13 amino acids. The V end lost 5 bases, the J end lost 4 bases, and 8 bases lay between the germline ends.

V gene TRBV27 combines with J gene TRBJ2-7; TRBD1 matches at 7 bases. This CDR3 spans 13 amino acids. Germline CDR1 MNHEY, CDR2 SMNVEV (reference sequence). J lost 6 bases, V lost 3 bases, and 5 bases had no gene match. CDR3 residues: CASSFPSGGEQYF. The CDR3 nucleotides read TGTGCCAGCAGTTTTCCCTCAGGGGGCGAGCAGTACTTC.

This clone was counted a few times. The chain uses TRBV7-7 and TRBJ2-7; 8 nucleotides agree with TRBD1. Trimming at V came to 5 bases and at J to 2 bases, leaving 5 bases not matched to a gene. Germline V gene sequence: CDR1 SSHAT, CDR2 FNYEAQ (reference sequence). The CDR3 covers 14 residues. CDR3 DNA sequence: TGTGCCAGCAGCCCGGGGACAGGTCCCTACGAGCAGTACTTC. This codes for CASSPGTGPYEQYF.

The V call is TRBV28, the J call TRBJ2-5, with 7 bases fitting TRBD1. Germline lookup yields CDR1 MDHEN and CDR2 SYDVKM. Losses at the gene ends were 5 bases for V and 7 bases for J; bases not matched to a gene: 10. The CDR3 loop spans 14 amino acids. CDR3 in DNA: TGTGCCAGCAGTCGAGGGGGCGCGAGTATGACCCAGTACTTC. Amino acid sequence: CASSRGGASMTQYF.

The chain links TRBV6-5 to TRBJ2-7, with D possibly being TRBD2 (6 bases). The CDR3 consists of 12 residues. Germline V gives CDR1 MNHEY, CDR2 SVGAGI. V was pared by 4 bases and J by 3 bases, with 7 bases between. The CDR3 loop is CASSSGDYEQYF. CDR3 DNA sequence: TGTGCCAGCAGTTCGGGGGACTACGAGCAGTACTTC.